Detailed here is one TCR beta chain. The antigen this receptor binds is unknown. No much larger clone exists at a distance of one base, and base qualities are not known. The germline V gene specifies ENHRY as CDR1 and SYGVKD as CDR2. After removal of 8 bases from V and 7 bases from J, the junction retains 17 bases not matched to a gene. Including the terminal cysteine and phenylalanine, the CDR3 comprises 16 residues. CDR3 DNA only is kept here, 48 bases in frame from base 1. In the prospective study, participants were roughly 18 to 90 years old, resided in about two dozen geographic areas of the United States, and were enrolled through a virtual design. Cohort assignment in the prospective study relied on participant-reported clinical history from a screening survey and a study questionnaire. In the prospective study, whole blood, serum and a nasopharyngeal or oropharyngeal swab were collected from each participant by mobile phlebotomists. Over a roughly 2-month period, participants in the prospective study had the option of providing additional blood draws and questionnaires. Blood samples from the prospective study were shipped frozen or at room temperature prior to DNA extraction.

The immunoSEQ Assay, a bias-controlled multiplex PCR, was used to amplify TCRbeta CDR3 regions from genomic DNA. Per the source publication's procedure: Within the assay, amplification of reference gene primers was used to estimate how many nucleated cells each sample contained. To quantify the absolute abundance of each unique TCRbeta CDR3 rearrangement, sequence reads were collapsed and filtered. For each sample, productive Simpson clonality was calculated by taking the square root of Simpson's diversity index across productive rearrangements. The source is immuneACCESS, and TCRdb retained only in-frame sequences with V and J called. Part of the clones is not carried over; for the studies checked, unresolved V genes explain less than half of this, and the remainder is unexplained. For V, J and clone size, that table is used; D and trimming come from the DNA. The sample table lists almost 250,000 clones, roughly 85% of them with a count of one. About 8.2% of the sample is taken by the ten largest.

This specimen belongs to a study of blood T cell repertoires in COVID-19 (TCRdb year 2020). In the study overall: Samples from collaborators originated in the United States, Italy and Spain and spanned both the acute and convalescent phases of COVID-19. The repertoires were released in a freely available public database meant as a resource for research on the immune response to SARS-CoV-2. Where HLA class I and class II types were available, the types were taken from metadata supplied by the sample provider, not from assay-based typing. The sample metadata nearly always contained a de-identified subject ID, COVID-19 status, age in years and sex. Subjects who had been exposed to COVID-19, were actively infected with it, or had recovered from it provided the deeply sampled blood TCRbeta repertoires that made up the dataset. The material from the prospective study consisted of cDNA or gDNA derived from T cells, B-cell-depleted T cells, or PBMCs. Samples were obtained from the ongoing ImmuneRACE study (first 160 participants) and from about 1,300 subjects provided by 6 global collaborators.

Paper-wide results and their limitations: The amount of clinical and demographic metadata varied by source and participant and was provided uncurated.

The chain uses TRBV10-3 and TRBJ2-1, and 7 junction bases match TRBD1. Specimen: PBMCs or T cells enriched from blood (not recorded which). The TCR comes from a woman aged 50 to 60 with acute COVID-19. In nucleotides, the sequence is TGTGCCATCTCAGAGGGGGACAGTATCATTGGTAATGAGCAGTTCTTC. Its product reads: CAISEGDSIIGNEQFF.